A single sample gave rise to the 14 T cell receptor beta chains below, sequenced in a study of blood T cell repertoires in COVID-19. Data came from immunoSEQ multiplex PCR; TCRdb stores just in-frame clones and leaves some out. The data show 95,000 to 110,000 clones, with less than 90% seen just once and about 6.3% held by the top ten. The sample comprised peripheral blood. These TCRs come from a human donor in a cohort sampled during active COVID-19.

The rearrangement uses TRBV4-1 and TRBJ1-3; tentatively, D is TRBD1 (5 bases). Germline lookup yields CDR1 MGHRA and CDR2 YSYEKL. Trimming cost V 4 bases and J 0 bases, with 13 bases left between them. The CDR3 contains 16 residues. The CDR3: CASSPREGRSGNTIYF. The CDR3 coding sequence is TGCGCCAGCAGCCCCCGGGAGGGGCGCTCTGGAAACACCATATATTTT.

This rearrangement joins TRBV7-4 to TRBJ2-1, with a tentative D call TRBD1 (6 bases). The CDR3 length is 14 residues. Germline V gene sequence: CDR1 SGHVT, CDR2 SQSDAQ. Trimming pared 5 bases from V and 3 bases from J, leaving 11 bases between. The CDR3 nucleotides read TGTGCCAGCAGCCGTATCAGGGGCTACAATGAGCAGTTCTTC. It specifies CASSRIRGYNEQFF.

The chain is built from TRBV7-8 and TRBJ1-5; no definite D call. The germline V gene has CDR1 SGHVS and CDR2 FQNEAQ. Trimming removed 1 base from V and 1 base from J, with 14 bases in between. The CDR3 has 17 amino acids. The CDR3 reads CASSLGVLRSSNQPQHF. The CDR3 DNA reads as TGTGCCAGCAGCTTAGGAGTTTTGAGATCAAGCAATCAGCCCCAGCATTTT.

V and J are TRBV6-5 and TRBJ2-7; D is unclear. The CDR3 length is 13 residues. V shed 0 bases and J shed 7 bases, with 10 bases lying between them. The germline V gene encodes CDR1 MNHEY and CDR2 SVGAGI. CDR3 in amino acids: CASSYSSELEQYF. DNA of the CDR3: TGTGCCAGCAGTTACTCCTCGGAGCTGGAGCAGTACTTC.

V gene TRBV7-2 combines with J gene TRBJ1-1; 7 nucleotides line up with TRBD1. The CDR3 has 14 amino acids. Trimming cost V 0 bases and J 5 bases; bases outside gene matches: 3. In germline, CDR1 is SGHTA, CDR2 FQGNSA. CDR3 DNA sequence: TGTGCCAGCAGCTTAGCGCAGGGGGGTACTGAAGCTTTCTTT. Translated, it gives CASSLAQGGTEAFF.

The genes are TRBV20-1 and TRBJ2-2; 14 bases match TRBD2. The germline V gene encodes CDR1 DFQATT and CDR2 SNEGSKA (reference sequence). The CDR3 has 18 residues. V lost 3 bases, J lost 4 bases, and 10 bases stayed unmatched. In DNA form, the CDR3 reads TGCAGTGCTAGTTTGGGACTAGCGGGAGTCAAGGGCACCGGGGAGCTGTTTTTT. Amino acid sequence: CSASLGLAGVKGTGELFF.

This chain connects TRBV5-4 to TRBJ2-3; D is uncertain. This CDR3 spans 12 amino acids. Trimming removed 3 bases from V and 6 bases from J, with 8 bases in between. CDR1 and CDR2 (germline): SGHNT, YYREEE (reference sequence). CDR3 bases: TGTGCCAGCAGCTATGACTTGGATACGCAGTATTTT. It translates to CASSYDLDTQYF.

The V gene is TRBV28, the J gene TRBJ2-2; TRBD2 matches 10 bases. This CDR3 spans 18 amino acids. After removal of 8 bases from V and 0 bases from J, the junction contained 12 bases not matched to a gene. Looked up from germline, CDR1 is MDHEN and CDR2 is SYDVKM. CDR3 DNA: TGTGCCAGCTGGGGCTTCCTAGCGGGGGCCTCGAACACCGGGGAGCTGTTTTTT. The encoded protein is CASWGFLAGASNTGELFF.

The chain is built from TRBV24-1 and TRBJ2-5, with D unclear. V was trimmed by 4 bases and J by 2 bases, leaving 4 bases between them. Germline lookup yields CDR1 KGHDR and CDR2 SFDVKD. The CDR3 is 12 amino acids. The CDR3 loop reads CATSDPQETQYF. DNA for the CDR3: TGTGCCACCAGTGACCCGCAAGAGACCCAGTACTTC.

The CDR3 DNA follows: TGTGCCAGTAGCAGCGGGGGAAGAGAGACCCAGTACTTC. Its translation is CASSSGGRETQYF. The rearrangement uses TRBV19 and TRBJ2-5; 8 bases agree with TRBD2. The CDR3 loop spans 13 amino acids. J was trimmed by 4 bases and V by 6 bases; bases with no gene match: 4. The germline V gene has CDR1 LNHDA and CDR2 SQIVND (reference sequence).

This chain joins TRBV5-4 and TRBJ2-1; perhaps TRBD1 as D (5 bases). Trimming cost V 2 bases and J 7 bases, with 16 bases left between them. Germline V gene data show CDR1 as SGHNT and CDR2 as YYREEE (reference sequence). This CDR3 is 15 amino acids long. The CDR3 is CASSFPYQGSNEQFF. For the CDR3, the DNA is TGTGCCAGCAGCTTTCCTTATCAGGGATCGAATGAGCAGTTCTTC.

The chain couples TRBV7-2 to TRBJ2-5; D gene unclear. V was shortened by 5 bases and J by 4 bases, with 14 bases between the two germline ends. Germline V CDR1 and CDR2: SGHTA, FQGNSA. The CDR3 length is 14 residues. The CDR3 nucleotides are TGTGCCAGCAGCCCCACCTTAATAGTAGAGACCCAGTACTTC. Amino acid sequence: CASSPTLIVETQYF.

The sample holds one count of this clone. The chain carries TRBV24-1 and TRBJ1-1, with a possible D match to TRBD1 (5 bases). Germline V gives CDR1 KGHDR, CDR2 SFDVKD. The V end was cut by 0 bases, the J end by 7 bases, with 8 bases between. The CDR3 extends over 13 amino acids. The CDR3 is CATSDLQGDEAFF. The CDR3 region has the DNA TGTGCCACCAGTGATTTGCAAGGGGATGAAGCTTTCTTT.

A few counts support this clone. This chain connects TRBV6-6 to TRBJ2-7; D not certain. Germline values: CDR1 MNHNY, CDR2 SVGAGI (reference sequence). The CDR3 is 14 residues long. V shed 2 bases and J shed 4 bases, with 12 bases lying between them. CDR3 sequence: CASSYGTVNYEQYF. The CDR3 DNA reads as TGTGCCAGCAGTTACGGTACAGTTAATTACGAGCAGTACTTC.